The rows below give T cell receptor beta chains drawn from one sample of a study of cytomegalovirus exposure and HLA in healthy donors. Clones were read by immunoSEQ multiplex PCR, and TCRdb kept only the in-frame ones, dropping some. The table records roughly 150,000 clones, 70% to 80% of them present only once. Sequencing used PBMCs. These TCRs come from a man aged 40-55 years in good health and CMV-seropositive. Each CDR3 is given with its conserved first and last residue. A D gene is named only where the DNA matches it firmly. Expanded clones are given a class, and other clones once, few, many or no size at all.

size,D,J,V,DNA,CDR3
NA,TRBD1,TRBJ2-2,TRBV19,TGTGCCTGTAAAGACACAGGGGCCACCGGGGAGCTGTTTTTT,CACKDTGATGELFF
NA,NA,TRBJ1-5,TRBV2,TGTGCCAGCAGCGGGTTAACGGAGAGGCAGCCCCAGCATTTT,CASSGLTERQPQHF
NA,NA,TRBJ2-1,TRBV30,TGTGCCTGGAGGACGAACCGGGGGGCGGGAGCTTACAATGAGCAGTTCTTC,CAWRTNRGAGAYNEQFF
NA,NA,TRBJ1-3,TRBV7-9,TGTGCCAGCAGCTATGTAGCTGGAAACACCATATATTTT,CASSYVAGNTIYF
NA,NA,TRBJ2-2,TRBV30,TGTGCCTCTAACACCGGGGAGCTGTTTTTT,CASNTGELFF
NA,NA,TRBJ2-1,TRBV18,TGTGCCAGCTCACCACTTCGAGGCAATGAGCAGTTCTTC,CASSPLRGNEQFF
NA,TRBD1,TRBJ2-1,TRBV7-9,TGTGCCAGCAGCTTCCTCCAGGGGGCGGCGATCAATGAGCAGTTCTTC,CASSFLQGAAINEQFF
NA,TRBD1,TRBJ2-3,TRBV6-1,TGTGCCAGCAAAGGGGGACAGGGGACAGATACGCAGTATTTT,CASKGGQGTDTQYF
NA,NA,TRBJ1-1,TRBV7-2,TGTGCCAGCAGCTTAAGGACAGATACTCGGAACACTGAAGCTTTCTTT,CASSLRTDTRNTEAFF
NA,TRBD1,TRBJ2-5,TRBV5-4,TGTGCCAGCAGCTTAGACAGGGGGGGGGAGACCCAGTACTTC,CASSLDRGGETQYF
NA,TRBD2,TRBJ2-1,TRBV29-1,TGCAGCGCCCGAAGGACTAGCAGTGAGCAGTTCTTC,CSARRTSSEQFF
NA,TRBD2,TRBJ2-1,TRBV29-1,TGCAGCGTTGTTCTGACTAGCGGGGTCTACAATGAGCAGTTCTTC,CSVVLTSGVYNEQFF
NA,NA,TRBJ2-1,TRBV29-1,TGCAGCGTTGTCCGCGGGACTTACAATGAGCAGTTCTTC,CSVVRGTYNEQFF
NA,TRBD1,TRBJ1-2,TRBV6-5,TGTGCCAGCAGTGACCGGGACAGGGGCGGCTACACCTTC,CASSDRDRGGYTF
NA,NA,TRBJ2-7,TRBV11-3,TGTGCCAGCAGCATTACTAGTAGGAGTGAGCAGTACTTC,CASSITSRSEQYF
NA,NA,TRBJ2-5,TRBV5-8,TGTGCCAGCAGCTTGGTCTTTACGGACCAAGAGACCCAGTACTTC,CASSLVFTDQETQYF
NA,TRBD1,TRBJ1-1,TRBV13,TGTGCCAGCAGCCTGGGACAGGCGACGAAAGAAGCTTTCTTT,CASSLGQATKEAFF
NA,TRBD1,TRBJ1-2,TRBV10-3,TGTGCCATCAGTGAGTCTAGGGACAGCAACTATGGCTACACCTTC,CAISESRDSNYGYTF
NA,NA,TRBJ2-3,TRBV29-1,TGCAGCGTTGAAGATAATTACACAGATACGCAGTATTTT,CSVEDNYTDTQYF
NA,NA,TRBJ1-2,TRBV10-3,TGTGCCATCAGTGAGTCACAGATATCCCCGGCATATGGCTACACCTTC,CAISESQISPAYGYTF
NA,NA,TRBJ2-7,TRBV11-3,TGTGCCAGCAGCTTAGGGCCAAGCGAGCAGTACTTC,CASSLGPSEQYF
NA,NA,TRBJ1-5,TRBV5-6,TGTGCCAGCAGCTTGGGTCAGAACAATCAGCCCCAGCATTTT,CASSLGQNNQPQHF
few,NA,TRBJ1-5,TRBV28,TGTGCCAGCAGTTTAACACAGGTCAATCAGCCCCAGCATTTT,CASSLTQVNQPQHF
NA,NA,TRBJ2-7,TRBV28,TGTGCCAGCAGTTTACCCCTACCACGTTACGAGCAGTACTTC,CASSLPLPRYEQYF
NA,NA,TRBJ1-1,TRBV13,TGTGCCAGCAGCTCGTACAGGGCTGGGACTGAAGCTTTCTTT,CASSSYRAGTEAFF